A selection of T cell receptor beta chains follows, all from one sample in a study of control samples from healthy donors and cancer patients. Some clones are missing from TCRdb's copy, which holds only in-frame ones; the method was immunoSEQ multiplex PCR. Here the sample spans roughly 100,000 clones, around 88% being singletons. The source material was blood. The receptors here all came from a man younger than 40 in good health. Each CDR3 is given with its conserved first and last residue. A D gene is named only where the DNA matches it firmly. Clone size appears in some rows only: once, few, many, or a class for an expanded clone.

j_call,clone_size,d_call,v_call,cdr3_nt,cdr3_aa
TRBJ2-7,NA,TRBD2,TRBV18,TGTGCCAGCTCCCCGGGACTAGCGGGAGGGTCCGAGCAGTACTTC,CASSPGLAGGSEQYF
TRBJ1-1,NA,NA,TRBV5-1,TGCGCCAGCAGCTTGGGACAGGCAGTCATGAACACTGAAGCTTTCTTT,CASSLGQAVMNTEAFF
TRBJ2-3,NA,TRBD2,TRBV5-1,TGCGCCAGCAGCTTGAGTTCCGTTTCGGGAGGGGGAGATACGCAGTATTTT,CASSLSSVSGGGDTQYF
TRBJ2-1,NA,NA,TRBV7-3,TGTGCCAGCAGCTTAAATGGCGGTAGCTCCTACAATGAGCAGTTCTTC,CASSLNGGSSYNEQFF
TRBJ1-3,NA,NA,TRBV15,TGTGCCACCAGCAGAGATCGGTGGTACTCTGGAAACACCATATATTTT,CATSRDRWYSGNTIYF
TRBJ1-1,NA,TRBD1,TRBV27,TGTGCCAGCGGCCGGGACAGCTACACTGAAGCTTTCTTT,CASGRDSYTEAFF
TRBJ2-2,NA,NA,TRBV7-9,TGTGCCAGCACCCCTTCAGTAAACACCGGGGAGCTGTTTTTT,CASTPSVNTGELFF
TRBJ2-2,once,NA,TRBV10-3,TGTGCCATCCGAGGTAGTAGCACCGGGGAGCTGTTTTTT,CAIRGSSTGELFF
TRBJ1-2,NA,NA,TRBV2,TGTGCCAGCAGAGATGCTTACAGCGCTATCAACTATGGCTACACCTTC,CASRDAYSAINYGYTF
TRBJ1-2,NA,TRBD1,TRBV28,TGTGCCAGTAGACAGGGTAACTATGGCTACACCTTC,CASRQGNYGYTF
TRBJ2-7,NA,NA,TRBV29-1,TGCAGCGTTGGGGGGGGCCCCTACTACGAGCAGTACTTC,CSVGGGPYYEQYF
TRBJ2-7,NA,NA,TRBV10-3,TGTGCCATCAGTGATACCTACGAGCAGTACTTC,CAISDTYEQYF
TRBJ2-7,NA,NA,TRBV5-5,TGTGCCAGCAGCTTGGAAGCAGGTTCCTACGAGCAGTACTTC,CASSLEAGSYEQYF
TRBJ1-5,NA,NA,TRBV6-2/TRBV6-3,TGTGCCAGCAGCTCATCAGGGTTCAGTCAGCCCCAGCATTTT,CASSSSGFSQPQHF
TRBJ2-7,NA,NA,TRBV5-6,TGTGCCAGCAGCTTGAGGGGGGGAGGAATCGGCGAGCAGTACTTC,CASSLRGGGIGEQYF
TRBJ2-2,NA,NA,TRBV4-1,TGCGCCAGCAGCAGCGGACAGCCGACGAACACCGGGGAGCTGTTTTTT,CASSSGQPTNTGELFF
TRBJ1-1,few,NA,TRBV6-5,TGTGCCAGCAGGGCATTGAAGAACACTGAAGCTTTCTTT,CASRALKNTEAFF